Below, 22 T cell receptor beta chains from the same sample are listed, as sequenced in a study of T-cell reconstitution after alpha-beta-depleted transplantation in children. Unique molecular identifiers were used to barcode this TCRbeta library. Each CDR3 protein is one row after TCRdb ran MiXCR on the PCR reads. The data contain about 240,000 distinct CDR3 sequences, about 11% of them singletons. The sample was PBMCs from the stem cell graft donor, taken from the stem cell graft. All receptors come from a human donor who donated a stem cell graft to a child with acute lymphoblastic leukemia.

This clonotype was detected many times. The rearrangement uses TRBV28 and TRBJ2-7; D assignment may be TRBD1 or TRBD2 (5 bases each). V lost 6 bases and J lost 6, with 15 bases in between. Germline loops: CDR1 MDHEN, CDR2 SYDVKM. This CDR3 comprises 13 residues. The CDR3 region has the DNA TGTGCCAGCAGGGTTCTGGGGACGGGCGAGCAGTACTTC. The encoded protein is CASRVLGTGEQYF. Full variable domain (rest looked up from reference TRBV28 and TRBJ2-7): DVKVTQSSRYLVKRTGEKVFLECVQDMDHENMFWYRQDPGLGLRLIYFSYDVKMKEKGDIPEGYSVSREKKERFSLILESASTNQTSMYLCASRVLGTGEQYFGPGTRLTVT.

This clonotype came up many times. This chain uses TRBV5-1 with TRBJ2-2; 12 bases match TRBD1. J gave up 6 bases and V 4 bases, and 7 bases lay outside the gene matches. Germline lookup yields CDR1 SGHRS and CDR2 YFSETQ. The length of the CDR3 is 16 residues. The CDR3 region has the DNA TGCGCCAGCAGCCGGGGACAGGGGGCGACGGCCGGGGAGCTGTTTTTT. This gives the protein CASSRGQGATAGELFF.

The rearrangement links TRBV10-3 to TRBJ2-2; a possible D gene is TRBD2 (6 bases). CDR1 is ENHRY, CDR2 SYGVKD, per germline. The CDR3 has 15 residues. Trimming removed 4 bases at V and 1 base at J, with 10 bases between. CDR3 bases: TGTGCCATCAGTGTAGCGGCACTGAACACCGGGGAGCTGTTTTTT. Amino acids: CAISVAALNTGELFF.

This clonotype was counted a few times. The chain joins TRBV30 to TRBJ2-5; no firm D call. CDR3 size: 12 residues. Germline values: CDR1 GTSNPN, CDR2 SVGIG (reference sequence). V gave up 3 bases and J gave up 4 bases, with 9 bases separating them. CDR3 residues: CAWSVDRETQYF. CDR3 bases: TGTGCCTGGAGCGTCGATAGAGAGACCCAGTACTTC.

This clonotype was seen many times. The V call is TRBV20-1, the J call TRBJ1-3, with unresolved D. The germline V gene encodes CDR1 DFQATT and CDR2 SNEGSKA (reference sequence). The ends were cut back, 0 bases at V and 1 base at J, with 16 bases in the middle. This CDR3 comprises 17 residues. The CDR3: CSARDRAGWESGNTIYF. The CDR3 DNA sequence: TGCAGTGCTAGAGATCGGGCGGGATGGGAGTCTGGAAACACCATATATTTT.

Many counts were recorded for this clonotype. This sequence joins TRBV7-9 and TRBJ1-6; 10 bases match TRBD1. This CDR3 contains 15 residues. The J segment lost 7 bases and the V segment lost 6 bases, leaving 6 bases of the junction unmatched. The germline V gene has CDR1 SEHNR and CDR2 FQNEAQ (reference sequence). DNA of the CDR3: TGTGCCAGCAGTTCGACGGACAGGGGGAATTCACCCCTCCACTTT. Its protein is CASSSTDRGNSPLHF. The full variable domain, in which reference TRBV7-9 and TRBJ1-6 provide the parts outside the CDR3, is DTGVSQNPRHKITKRGQNVTFRCDPISEHNRLYWYRQTLGQGPEFLTYFQNEAQLEKSRLLSDRFSAERPKGSFSTLEIQRTEQGDSAMYLCASSSTDRGNSPLHFGNGTRLTVT.

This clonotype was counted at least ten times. The CDR3 protein is CASSARGRGGHNEQFF. In DNA, the CDR3 is TGTGCCAGCAGCGCGAGGGGGCGGGGGGGCCATAATGAGCAGTTCTTC. This chain connects TRBV9 to TRBJ2-1; 9 positions agree with TRBD2. Trimming took 3 bases from V and 7 from J; bases not matched to a gene: 11. This CDR3 contains 16 residues. The V gene's germline CDR1 is SGDLS and CDR2 YYNGEE.

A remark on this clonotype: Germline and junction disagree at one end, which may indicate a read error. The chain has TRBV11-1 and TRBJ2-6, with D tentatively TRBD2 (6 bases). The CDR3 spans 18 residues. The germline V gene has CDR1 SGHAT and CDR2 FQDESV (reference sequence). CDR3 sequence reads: CASSLAGTRDSGANGLTF. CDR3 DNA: TGTGCCAGCAGCTTAGCGGGGACCCGGGACTCTGGGGCCAACGGCCTGACTTTC. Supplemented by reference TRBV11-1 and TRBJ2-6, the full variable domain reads EAEVAQSPRYKITEKSQAVAFWCDPISGHATLYWYRQILGQGPELLVQFQDESVVDDSQLPKDRFSAERLKGVDSTLKIQPAELGDSAMYLCASSLAGTRDSGANGLTFGAGSRLTVL.

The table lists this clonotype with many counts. The CDR3 region has the DNA TGCGCCAGCAGCTTAAGCGGGGGACAACACAATGAGCAGTTCTTC. Amino acids: CASSLSGGQHNEQFF. This chain links TRBV5-1 with TRBJ2-1; 8 bases agree with TRBD2. Trimming took 2 bases from V and 5 from J; bases not matched to a gene: 6. Germline V gives CDR1 SGHRS, CDR2 YFSETQ. The CDR3 is made up of 15 amino acids. Variable domain in full (rest from reference TRBV5-1 and TRBJ2-1): KAGVTQTPRYLIKTRGQQVTLSCSPISGHRSVSWYQQTPGQGLQFLFEYFSETQRNKGNFPGRFSGRQFSNSRSEMNVSTLELGDSALYLCASSLSGGQHNEQFFGPGTRLTVL.

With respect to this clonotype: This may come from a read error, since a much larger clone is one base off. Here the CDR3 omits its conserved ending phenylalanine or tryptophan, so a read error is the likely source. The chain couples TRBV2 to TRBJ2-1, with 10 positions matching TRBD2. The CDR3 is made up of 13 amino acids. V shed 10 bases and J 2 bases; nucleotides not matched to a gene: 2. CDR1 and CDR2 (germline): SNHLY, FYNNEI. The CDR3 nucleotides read TGTGCCACCCTAGCGGGAGCCTACAATGAGCAGTTCCTC. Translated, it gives CATLAGAYNEQFL.

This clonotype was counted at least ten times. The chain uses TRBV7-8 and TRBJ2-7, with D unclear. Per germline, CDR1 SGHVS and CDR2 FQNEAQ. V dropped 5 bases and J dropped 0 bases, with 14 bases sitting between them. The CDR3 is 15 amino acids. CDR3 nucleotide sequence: TGTGCCAGCAGCAATGGGCCTCAGAGCTCCTACGAGCAGTACTTC. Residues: CASSNGPQSSYEQYF.

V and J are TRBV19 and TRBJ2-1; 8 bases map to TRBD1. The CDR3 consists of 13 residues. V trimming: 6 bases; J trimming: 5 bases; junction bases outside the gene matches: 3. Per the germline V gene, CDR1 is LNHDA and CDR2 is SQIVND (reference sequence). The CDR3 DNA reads TGTGCCAGTAGAGAGACAGGGGACAATGAGCAGTTCTTC. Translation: CASRETGDNEQFF.

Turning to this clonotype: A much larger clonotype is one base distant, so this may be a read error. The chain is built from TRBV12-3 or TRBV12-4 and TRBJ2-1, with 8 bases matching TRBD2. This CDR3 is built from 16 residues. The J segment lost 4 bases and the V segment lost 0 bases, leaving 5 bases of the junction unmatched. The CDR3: CASSLAITSGYNEQFF. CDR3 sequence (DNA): TGTGCCAGCAGTTTAGCGATTACTAGCGGTTACAATGAGCAGTTCTTC.

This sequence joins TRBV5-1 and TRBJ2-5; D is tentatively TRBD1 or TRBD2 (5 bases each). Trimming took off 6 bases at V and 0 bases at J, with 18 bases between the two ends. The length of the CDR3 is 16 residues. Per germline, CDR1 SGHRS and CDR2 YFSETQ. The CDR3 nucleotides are TGCGCCAGCATGAGAGGGGCCCGAGCCTACCAAGAGACCCAGTACTTC. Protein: CASMRGARAYQETQYF. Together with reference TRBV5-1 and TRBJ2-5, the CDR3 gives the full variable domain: KAGVTQTPRYLIKTRGQQVTLSCSPISGHRSVSWYQQTPGQGLQFLFEYFSETQRNKGNFPGRFSGRQFSNSRSEMNVSTLELGDSALYLCASMRGARAYQETQYFGPGTRLLVL.

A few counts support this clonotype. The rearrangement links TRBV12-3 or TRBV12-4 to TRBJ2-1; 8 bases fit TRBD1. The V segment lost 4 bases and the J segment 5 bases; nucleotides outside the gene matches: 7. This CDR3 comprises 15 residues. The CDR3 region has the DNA TGTGCCAGCAGTTGGTGGCAGGGGGCCAACAATGAGCAGTTCTTC. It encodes CASSWWQGANNEQFF.

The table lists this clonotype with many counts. CDR3 DNA: TGCGCCAGCAGCTTCCAAGGGGAGAAGTACGAGCAGTACTTC. This translates into CASSFQGEKYEQYF. The chain joins TRBV5-1 to TRBJ2-7; the D call may be TRBD1 or TRBD2 (5 bases each). Germline assignment: CDR1 SGHRS and CDR2 YFSETQ. Trimming pared 2 bases from V and 4 bases from J, leaving 13 bases between. The CDR3 extends over 14 amino acids. Together with reference TRBV5-1 and TRBJ2-7, the CDR3 gives the full variable domain: KAGVTQTPRYLIKTRGQQVTLSCSPISGHRSVSWYQQTPGQGLQFLFEYFSETQRNKGNFPGRFSGRQFSNSRSEMNVSTLELGDSALYLCASSFQGEKYEQYFGPGTRLTVT.

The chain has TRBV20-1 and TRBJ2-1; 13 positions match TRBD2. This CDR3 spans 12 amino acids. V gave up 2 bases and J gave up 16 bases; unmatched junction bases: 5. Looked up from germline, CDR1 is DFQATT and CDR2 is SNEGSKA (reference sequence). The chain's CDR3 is CSARRLAGGDFF. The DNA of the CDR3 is TGCAGTGCTAGAAGACTAGCGGGGGGCGATTTCTTC.

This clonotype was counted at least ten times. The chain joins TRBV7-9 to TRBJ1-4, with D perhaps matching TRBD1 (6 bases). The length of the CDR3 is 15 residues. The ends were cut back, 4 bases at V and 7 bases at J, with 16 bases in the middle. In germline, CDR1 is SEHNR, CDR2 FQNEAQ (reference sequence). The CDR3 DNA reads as TGTGCCAGCAGCTCTCGGGGGGCCTGGGGTGAAAAACTGTTTTTT. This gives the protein CASSSRGAWGEKLFF. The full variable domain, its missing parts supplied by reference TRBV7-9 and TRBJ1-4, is DTGVSQNPRHKITKRGQNVTFRCDPISEHNRLYWYRQTLGQGPEFLTYFQNEAQLEKSRLLSDRFSAERPKGSFSTLEIQRTEQGDSAMYLCASSSRGAWGEKLFFGSGTQLSVL.

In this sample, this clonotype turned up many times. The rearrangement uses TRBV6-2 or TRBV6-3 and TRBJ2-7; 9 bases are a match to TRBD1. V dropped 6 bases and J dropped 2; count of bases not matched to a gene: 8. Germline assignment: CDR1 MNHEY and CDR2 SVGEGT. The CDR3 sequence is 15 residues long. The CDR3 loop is CASRSAGQGAYEQYF. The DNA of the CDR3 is TGTGCCAGCAGGAGTGCGGGACAGGGAGCCTACGAGCAGTACTTC.

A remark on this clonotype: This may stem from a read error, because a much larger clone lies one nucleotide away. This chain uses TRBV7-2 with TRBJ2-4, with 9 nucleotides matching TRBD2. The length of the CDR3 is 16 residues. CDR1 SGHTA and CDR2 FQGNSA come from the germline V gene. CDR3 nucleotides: TGTGCCAGCAGCTTAGAAGGCGGGGGGGCCAAAAACAGTCAGTACTTC. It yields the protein CASSLEGGGAKNSQYF.

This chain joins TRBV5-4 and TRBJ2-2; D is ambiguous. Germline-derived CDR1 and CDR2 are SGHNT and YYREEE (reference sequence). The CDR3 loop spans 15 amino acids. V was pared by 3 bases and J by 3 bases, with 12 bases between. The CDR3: CASSSVGPDTGELFF. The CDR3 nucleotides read TGTGCCAGCAGCTCCGTTGGACCGGACACCGGGGAGCTGTTTTTT. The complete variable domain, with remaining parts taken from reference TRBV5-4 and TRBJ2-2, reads ETGVTQSPTHLIKTRGQQVTLRCSSQSGHNTVSWYQQALGQGPQFIFQYYREEENGRGNFPPRFSGLQFPNYSSELNVNALELDDSALYLCASSSVGPDTGELFFGEGSRLTVL.

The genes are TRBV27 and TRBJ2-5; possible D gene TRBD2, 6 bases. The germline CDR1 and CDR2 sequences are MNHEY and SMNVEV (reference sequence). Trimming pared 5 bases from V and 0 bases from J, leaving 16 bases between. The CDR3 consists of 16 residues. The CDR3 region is CASSPFAGRYQETQYF. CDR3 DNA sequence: TGTGCCAGCAGTCCCTTCGCAGGGAGGTACCAAGAGACCCAGTACTTC.